These T cell receptor beta chains were read from a single sample in a study of cytomegalovirus exposure and HLA in healthy donors. The data were produced by immunoSEQ multiplex PCR, yet TCRdb's version contains in-frame clones alone and is incomplete. The sample includes some 70,000 clones. The sample consisted of PBMCs. The receptors derive from a man between 40 and 49 years old in good health and CMV-seronegative. Each CDR3 is given with its conserved first and last residue. The D gene is left open where the match is weak.

TRBD2 TRBJ2-7 14 TRBV6-5 CASSGLAGLYEQYF TGTGCCAGCAGTGGGCTAGCGGGCCTCTACGAGCAGTACTTC
TRBD1 TRBJ1-1 16 TRBV14 CASSQITGVGGTEAFF TGTGCCAGCAGCCAGATTACAGGGGTAGGTGGCACTGAAGCTTTCTTT
. TRBJ2-7 12 TRBV30 CAWSRGGYEQYF TGTGCCTGGAGTAGGGGGGGCTACGAGCAGTACTTC
. TRBJ1-1 15 TRBV5-6 CASSGGRGRNTEAFF TGTGCCAGCAGCGGGGGCAGGGGCAGGAACACTGAAGCTTTCTTT
TRBD2 TRBJ2-3 15 TRBV27 CASSSSGRSTDTQYF TGTGCCAGCAGTTCTAGCGGGAGGAGCACAGATACGCAGTATTTT
TRBD1 TRBJ1-4 14 TRBV29-1 CSVGGQGVGEKLFF TGCAGCGTTGGAGGACAGGGGGTGGGTGAAAAACTGTTTTTT
. TRBJ2-1 11 TRBV20-1 CSASSRRQQFF TGCAGTGCTAGTTCCCGGCGGCAGCAGTTCTTC
TRBD1 TRBJ1-6 17 TRBV27 CASSSYSGTGGRSPLHF TGTGCCAGCAGTTCCTACTCCGGGACAGGGGGCAGGTCACCCCTCCACTTT
. TRBJ2-5 14 TRBV6-5 CASSYSGGKETQYF TGTGCCAGCAGTTACTCCGGCGGGAAGGAGACCCAGTACTTC
. TRBJ2-1 15 TRBV5-4 CASRPGLPSYNEQFF TGTGCCAGCAGGCCTGGGCTCCCCTCCTACAATGAGCAGTTCTTC
. TRBJ2-5 13 TRBV6-5 CASSYTAQETQYF TGTGCCAGCAGTTACACAGCCCAAGAGACCCAGTACTTC
. TRBJ2-2 16 TRBV9 CASSVARQQNTGELFF TGTGCCAGCAGCGTAGCTCGTCAACAGAACACCGGGGAGCTGTTTTTT
. TRBJ2-7 12 TRBV19 CASSRLGYEQYF TGTGCCAGTAGTCGTCTGGGCTACGAGCAGTACTTC
. TRBJ2-3 14 TRBV12-2 CASRPHHGSDTQYF TGTGCAAGTCGCCCACACCATGGTTCGGATACGCAGTATTTT
. TRBJ2-5 13 TRBV7-2 CASSVNRAETQYF TGTGCCAGCAGCGTAAACAGGGCCGAGACCCAGTACTTC
. TRBJ1-3 15 TRBV9 CASSVGGGSGNTIYF TGTGCCAGCAGCGTTGGGGGGGGCTCTGGAAACACCATATATTTT
. TRBJ2-7 16 TRBV4-3 CASSHGRRDSKYEQYF TGCGCCAGCAGCCACGGACGTAGGGACTCTAAATACGAGCAGTACTTC
. TRBJ2-3 15 TRBV6-5 CASSSWTSRTDTQYF TGTGCCAGCAGTTCTTGGACTTCTCGCACAGATACGCAGTATTTT
TRBD1 TRBJ1-4 15 TRBV7-9 CASSFGQGSDEKLFF TGTGCCAGCAGCTTCGGACAGGGGTCAGATGAAAAACTGTTTTTT
. TRBJ2-7 12 TRBV10-3 CAISDSSYEQYF TGTGCCATCAGTGATAGCTCCTACGAGCAGTACTTC
. TRBJ1-1 13 TRBV2 CAGGRDMNTEAFF TGTGCCGGAGGCAGGGACATGAACACTGAAGCTTTCTTT
TRBD1 TRBJ1-4 15 TRBV9 CASSEWTGAGEKLFF TGTGCCAGCAGCGAATGGACAGGGGCAGGGGAAAAACTGTTTTTT
TRBD1 TRBJ2-7 14 TRBV10-3 CAIRGQGATYEQYF TGTGCCATCAGAGGACAGGGAGCAACCTACGAGCAGTACTTC
TRBD1 TRBJ2-4 13 TRBV7-9 CASSSGQGTYNLF TGTGCCAGCAGCTCAGGACAGGGTACCTATAACCTCTTC
. TRBJ1-3 15 TRBV30 CAWSVGALRGNTIYF TGTGCCTGGAGTGTAGGGGCTCTACGCGGAAACACCATATATTTT
TRBD2 TRBJ2-2 14 TRBV2 CASSGGGGTGELFF TGTGCCAGCAGTGGCGGGGGGGGGACCGGGGAGCTGTTTTTT
. TRBJ2-7 15 TRBV6-5 CASSYSSGAGDEQYF TGTGCCAGCAGTTACTCGTCAGGGGCCGGGGACGAGCAGTACTTC
TRBD2 TRBJ2-1 14 TRBV6-5 CASGRRESYNEQFF TGTGCCAGCGGAAGGCGGGAGTCCTACAATGAGCAGTTCTTC
. TRBJ2-3 17 TRBV2 CASSAEGRPESTDTQYF TGTGCCAGCAGCGCTGAGGGTCGTCCCGAGAGCACAGATACGCAGTATTTT
. TRBJ2-5 16 TRBV11-2 CASSFYPGGPGETQYF TGTGCCAGCAGCTTTTATCCCGGGGGGCCTGGGGAGACCCAGTACTTC
TRBD1 TRBJ1-5 16 TRBV19 CASSLNRGRGNQPQHF TGTGCCAGTAGTTTGAACAGGGGGAGAGGGAATCAGCCCCAGCATTTT
TRBD2 TRBJ2-5 13 TRBV5-1 CASSFSGGETQYF TGCGCCAGCAGCTTTAGCGGGGGAGAGACCCAGTACTTC
TRBD2 TRBJ2-1 16 TRBV19 CASSIGGSGLGNEQFF TGTGCCAGTAGTATAGGAGGTAGCGGGCTTGGCAATGAGCAGTTCTTC
TRBD2 TRBJ2-1 18 TRBV29-1 CSVAPRGVGSGRTSEQFF TGCAGCGTTGCCCCCAGGGGAGTTGGCAGCGGGAGAACAAGTGAGCAGTTCTTC
. TRBJ1-4 15 TRBV4-2 CASSQVAGRNEKLFF TGTGCCAGCAGCCAAGTGGCAGGGCGAAATGAAAAACTGTTTTTT
TRBD2 TRBJ2-7 14 TRBV30 CAWSVVAGGQEQYF TGTGCCTGGAGTGTTGTAGCGGGGGGGCAGGAGCAGTACTTC
. TRBJ2-2 13 TRBV5-1 CASSLQNTGELFF TGCGCCAGCAGCTTGCAGAACACCGGGGAGCTGTTTTTT
. TRBJ1-1 13 TRBV30 CAWSPLTVPEAFF TGTGCCTGGAGTCCCCTCACGGTACCTGAAGCTTTCTTT
TRBD1 TRBJ2-7 15 TRBV5-1 CASSFRGQGSYEQYF TGCGCCAGCAGCTTCCGGGGACAGGGTTCCTACGAGCAGTACTTC
. TRBJ1-4 17 TRBV19 CASSARAGARANEKLFF TGTGCCAGTAGTGCCCGGGCGGGGGCGCGGGCTAATGAAAAACTGTTTTTT
. TRBJ2-1 16 TRBV11-2 CASSLGAGLVYNEQFF TGTGCCAGCAGCTTAGGAGCAGGCCTGGTCTACAATGAGCAGTTCTTC
TRBD2 TRBJ2-7 15 TRBV30 CAWSVQSGRGYEQYF TGTGCCTGGAGTGTACAGAGCGGGAGGGGCTACGAGCAGTACTTC
. TRBJ2-5 15 TRBV7-8 CASSLTGFDKETQYF TGTGCCAGCAGCTTAACAGGGTTCGATAAAGAGACCCAGTACTTC
. TRBJ2-7 12 TRBV30 CAWTGQNDEQYF TGTGCCTGGACTGGACAGAACGACGAGCAGTACTTC
TRBD2 TRBJ2-1 14 TRBV10-3 CATRLAGGTDEQFF TGTGCCACCCGACTAGCGGGAGGGACGGATGAGCAGTTCTTC
TRBD1 TRBJ2-7 18 TRBV5-6 CASSLSRDRVRSSYEQYF TGTGCCAGCAGCTTGTCCCGGGACAGGGTCAGGAGCTCCTACGAGCAGTACTTC
TRBD1 TRBJ2-7 15 TRBV7-2 CASSPGRSTGYEQYF TGTGCCAGCAGCCCCGGACGTTCGACAGGGTACGAGCAGTACTTC
TRBD1 TRBJ1-4 15 TRBV5-1 CASSSTGGAREKLFF TGCGCCAGCAGCTCTACAGGGGGCGCGAGGGAAAAACTGTTTTTT
TRBD1 TRBJ2-2 15 TRBV5-1 CASSLETTGAGELFF TGCGCCAGCAGCTTGGAAACGACAGGGGCCGGGGAGCTGTTTTTT
TRBD2 TRBJ2-7 15 TRBV10-3 CAISDLAGSSYEQYF TGTGCCATCAGTGATTTAGCGGGAAGCTCCTACGAGCAGTACTTC
. TRBJ2-7 17 TRBV6-1 CASSEVHYGSFPYEQYF TGTGCCAGCAGTGAAGTTCACTACGGTTCATTTCCCTACGAGCAGTACTTC
TRBD2 TRBJ2-7 15 TRBV5-1 CASRTGLAVTYEQYF TGCGCCAGCCGCACGGGACTAGCGGTAACCTACGAGCAGTACTTC
. TRBJ1-5 12 TRBV19 CASSAGGQPQHF TGTGCCAGTAGTGCAGGTGGTCAGCCCCAGCATTTT
. TRBJ1-5 12 TRBV29-1 CSVEKEGQPQHF TGCAGCGTTGAAAAGGAGGGCCAGCCCCAGCATTTT
. TRBJ2-7 14 TRBV7-6 CASSLAVGGYEQYF TGTGCCAGCAGCTTAGCTGTGGGGGGCTACGAGCAGTACTTC
TRBD2 TRBJ2-2 17 TRBV10-1 CASRGGSGGANTGELFF TGCGCCAGCAGAGGAGGGAGCGGGGGGGCGAACACCGGGGAGCTGTTTTTT
. TRBJ1-1 14 TRBV6-5 CASSYLGRNTEAFF TGTGCCAGCAGTTATCTGGGGCGGAACACTGAAGCTTTCTTT
TRBD2 TRBJ2-1 16 TRBV4-1 CASSRKGGSSYNEQFF TGCGCCAGCAGCCGTAAGGGCGGGAGCTCCTACAATGAGCAGTTCTTC
. TRBJ2-1 10 TRBV2 CAFGEVEQFF TGTGCCTTTGGGGAGGTTGAGCAGTTCTTC